The 30 T cell receptor beta chains in this list originate from one sample, sequenced in a study of T cell responses to AZD1222 COVID-19 vaccine. The method was immunoSEQ multiplex PCR; TCRdb's version includes in-frame clones alone and lacks a portion of them. The repertoire holds about 140,000 clones, with about 92% as singletons. This sample comprised peripheral blood, obtained after recovery from COVID-19. Source of these receptors: an adult who had recovered from COVID-19.

Only one count was recorded for this clone. The rearrangement links TRBV11-2 to TRBJ1-4; D gene ambiguous. V was trimmed by 7 bases and J by 3 bases, leaving 12 bases between them. The germline gives CDR1 SGHAT, CDR2 FQNNGV. This CDR3 is built from 14 residues. The CDR3 loop reads CASTQRQANEKLFF. The CDR3, as DNA: TGTGCCAGCACCCAGCGCCAGGCTAATGAAAAACTGTTTTTT.

V and J are TRBV6-5 and TRBJ1-1, with TRBD1 as a possible D gene (6 bases). This CDR3 contains 13 residues. Per the germline V gene, CDR1 is MNHEY and CDR2 is SVGAGI. The ends were cut back, 0 bases at V and 8 bases at J, with 10 bases in the middle. In DNA form, the CDR3 reads TGTGCCAGCAGTTACTCACTCGACAGGGAAGCTTTCTTT. Protein product: CASSYSLDREAFF.

The chain uses TRBV12-5 and TRBJ2-2; D unclear. Deletions cut 6 bases from V and 3 bases from J, with 5 bases between. Per the germline V gene, CDR1 is LGHNT and CDR2 is FRNRAP. The CDR3 runs 12 residues. The CDR3 spells CASGLDTGELFF. DNA of the CDR3: TGTGCTAGTGGACTCGACACCGGGGAGCTGTTTTTT.

The CDR3 bases are TGCAGCGTTGGAAGGCGTCTAGCGGACTCCTACGAGCAGTACTTC. Translating gives CSVGRRLADSYEQYF. V and J are TRBV29-1 and TRBJ2-7; 7 nucleotides agree with TRBD2. V dropped 4 bases and J dropped 0; count of bases not matched to a gene: 9. The CDR3 has 15 amino acids. Germline lookup yields CDR1 SQVTM and CDR2 ANQGSEA.

The chain uses TRBV5-5 and TRBJ1-2, with unresolved D. CDR1 and CDR2 (germline): SGHKS, YYEKEE (reference sequence). Trimming left V 0 bases short and J 3 bases short, with 9 bases between. This CDR3 is 14 amino acids long. CDR3 bases: TGTGCCAGCAGCTTGGGGGTGGGCTACTATGGCTACACCTTC. It translates to CASSLGVGYYGYTF. The variable domain in full, with the rest retrieved from reference TRBV5-5 and TRBJ1-2, is DAGVTQSPTHLIKTRGQQVTLRCSPISGHKSVSWYQQVLGQGPQFIFQYYEKEERGRGNFPDRFSARQFPNYSSELNVNALLLGDSALYLCASSLGVGYYGYTFGSGTRLTVV.

This sequence joins TRBV25-1 and TRBJ2-5; 10 bases align to TRBD1. The junction had 3 bases not matched to a gene; V was cut back by 8 bases and J by 0 bases. Germline values: CDR1 MGHDK, CDR2 SYGVNS. The CDR3 contains 14 residues. In DNA form, the CDR3 reads TGTGCCAGCGCGGACAGGGGGGACCAAGAGACCCAGTACTTC. It encodes CASADRGDQETQYF. The full variable domain, in which reference TRBV25-1 and TRBJ2-5 provide the parts outside the CDR3, is EADIYQTPRYLVIGTGKKITLECSQTMGHDKMYWYQQDPGMELHLIHYSYGVNSTEKGDLSSESTVSRIRTEHFPLTLESARPSHTSQYLCASADRGDQETQYFGPGTRLLVL.

J is TRBJ2-7 and V is TRBV5-1; possibly TRBD2 for D (6 bases). V shed 0 bases and J shed 3 bases, with 10 bases lying between them. This CDR3 is built from 14 residues. Germline V gene sequence: CDR1 SGHRS, CDR2 YFSETQ. Here the CDR3 reads CASSLASEGYEQYF. CDR3 nucleotide sequence: TGCGCCAGCAGCTTGGCCTCGGAGGGCTACGAGCAGTACTTC.

The V gene is TRBV6-5, the J gene TRBJ2-7; 12 bases agree with TRBD2. CDR3 size: 16 residues. Germline CDR1 is MNHEY and CDR2 is SVGAGI. J gave up 4 bases and V 0 bases, and 4 bases lay outside the gene matches. The CDR3 region is CASSYSSTSGRYEQYF. The CDR3 DNA follows: TGTGCCAGCAGTTACTCGAGTACTAGCGGGAGGTACGAGCAGTACTTC.

This clone was observed once. This chain uses TRBV19 with TRBJ2-2, with 12 positions matching TRBD2. Trimming removed 6 bases from V and 4 bases from J; junction bases left unmatched: 18. The CDR3 covers 20 residues. Germline V CDR1 and CDR2: LNHDA, SQIVND (reference sequence). CDR3 nucleotide sequence: TGTGCCAGTAGAGTCGCCCTCGGGACTAGCGGGCCGAGGACCACCGGGGAGCTGTTTTTT. Its protein product is CASRVALGTSGPRTTGELFF.

This clone came up many times. V gene TRBV14 combines with J gene TRBJ2-2; the D is unclear. Germline CDR1 and CDR2: SGHDN and FVKESK. With 4 bases removed from V and 0 bases from J, the gap between germline ends came to 18 bases. This CDR3 has 18 residues. The CDR3 bases are TGTGCCAGCAGCCCGAAACTTCGGCATTCGGCGAACACCGGGGAGCTGTTTTTT. It translates to CASSPKLRHSANTGELFF.

The genes are TRBV19 and TRBJ2-3, with D unclear. CDR1 is LNHDA, CDR2 SQIVND, per germline (reference sequence). V lost 5 bases to trimming and J lost 6 bases, with 12 bases between them. This CDR3 region has 13 residues. As DNA, the CDR3 is TGTGCCAGTAGTTCGGATTCCTGGGATACGCAGTATTTT. This sequence encodes CASSSDSWDTQYF.

The chain links TRBV28 to TRBJ1-5, with 9 bases aligning to TRBD1. Germline V gene lookup returns CDR1 MDHEN and CDR2 SYDVKM. V was pared by 8 bases and J by 5 bases, with 4 bases of the junction left unmatched. This CDR3 has 13 residues. The CDR3 reads CASLRQGDQPQHF. CDR3 nucleotide sequence: TGTGCCAGCCTAAGACAGGGGGATCAGCCCCAGCATTTT.

CDR3 coding DNA: TGTGCCAGCTTGGACAGTACCACTGAAGCTTTCTTT. Amino acid sequence: CASLDSTTEAFF. The genes are TRBV6-6 and TRBJ1-1, with a tentative D call TRBD1 (6 bases). The CDR3 totals 12 residues. Deletions cut 8 bases from V and 4 bases from J, with 11 bases between. Per the germline V gene, CDR1 is MNHNY and CDR2 is SVGAGI (reference sequence).

CDR3 protein: CASSLGPYGKQYF. The CDR3 coding sequence is TGTGCCAGCAGTTTAGGGCCCTACGGAAAGCAGTACTTC. The chain carries TRBV27 and TRBJ2-7; D ambiguous. The CDR3 has 13 amino acids. Trimming removed 2 bases at V and 8 bases at J, with 13 bases between. Germline CDR1 is MNHEY and CDR2 is SMNVEV (reference sequence).

The chain has TRBV11-3 and TRBJ2-3, with TRBD2 identical over 9 bases. With 5 bases clipped from V and 6 bases from J, the junction kept 12 bases outside the gene matches. The CDR3 runs to 16 residues. In germline, CDR1 is SGHNT, CDR2 YENEEA. For the CDR3, the DNA is TGTGCCAGCAGCCGGGGGCCAGCGGGAGGAACGGATACGCAGTATTTT. It specifies CASSRGPAGGTDTQYF.

This chain uses TRBV28 with TRBJ1-5; D gene uncertain. Per germline, CDR1 MDHEN and CDR2 SYDVKM. The CDR3 contains 15 residues. The V and J ends lost 0 bases and 6 bases respectively, with 12 bases between them. The CDR3 spells CASSLWGKDGQPQHF. In nucleotides, the CDR3 is TGTGCCAGCAGTTTATGGGGGAAGGATGGTCAGCCCCAGCATTTT.

V usage is TRBV18 and J usage is TRBJ2-2, with TRBD2 matching 9 bases. The J segment lost 0 bases and the V segment lost 5 bases, leaving 10 bases of the junction unmatched. The germline gives CDR1 KGHSH, CDR2 LQKENI. The CDR3 is 18 amino acids. CDR3 DNA: TGTGCCAGCTCAGCGACTAGCGGAATCTTTACGAACACCGGGGAGCTGTTTTTT. Translated: CASSATSGIFTNTGELFF. Variable domain in full (rest from reference TRBV18 and TRBJ2-2): NAGVMQNPRHLVRRRGQEARLRCSPMKGHSHVYWYRQLPEEGLKFMVYLQKENIIDESGMPKERFSAEFPKEGPSILRIQQVVRGDSAAYFCASSATSGIFTNTGELFFGEGSRLTVL.

Only one count was recorded for this clone. The V and J genes are TRBV9 and TRBJ1-3, with D uncertain. The CDR3 consists of 15 residues. The germline V gene has CDR1 SGDLS and CDR2 YYNGEE. Trimming stripped 3 bases from V and 4 bases from J, with 14 bases between. CDR3 sequence: CASSANSRTGNTIYF. The CDR3 DNA reads TGTGCCAGCAGCGCGAACTCGAGGACGGGAAACACCATATATTTT.

In nucleotides, the CDR3 is TGTGCCAGCAGCTTAGCTCGGGACAGACAAGAGACCCAGTACTTC. Translating it yields CASSLARDRQETQYF. The V call is TRBV13, the J call TRBJ2-5; 7 bases are shared with TRBD1. The germline gives CDR1 PRHDT, CDR2 FYEKMQ (reference sequence). The CDR3 spans 15 residues. V lost 1 base to trimming and J lost 2 bases; unmatched junction nucleotides: 4. The full variable domain, its missing parts supplied by reference TRBV13 and TRBJ2-5, is AAGVIQSPRHLIKEKRETATLKCYPIPRHDTVYWYQQGPGQDPQFLISFYEKMQSDKGSIPDRFSAQQFSDYHSELNMSSLELGDSALYFCASSLARDRQETQYFGPGTRLLVL.

V usage is TRBV15 and J usage is TRBJ1-5, with 11 bases matching TRBD1. V was pared by 1 base and J by 7 bases, with 21 bases of the junction left unmatched. Looked up from germline, CDR1 is LNHNV and CDR2 is YYDKDF (reference sequence). This CDR3 contains 21 residues. CDR3 bases: TGTGCCACCAGCAGAGGCAACCGGGACAGGGGGAAGTATAGTCTAGCCCAGCCCCAGCATTTT. The encoded protein is CATSRGNRDRGKYSLAQPQHF.

The chain carries TRBV5-1 and TRBJ2-5; D could derive from TRBD1 or TRBD2 (5 bases each). The germline V gene has CDR1 SGHRS and CDR2 YFSETQ. V lost 0 bases and J lost 4, with 13 bases in between. The CDR3 spans 15 residues. The CDR3 sequence: CASSLEPGRLETQYF. The CDR3 DNA is TGCGCCAGCAGCTTGGAGCCAGGGAGATTAGAGACCCAGTACTTC.

This clone was found once. This chain joins TRBV9 and TRBJ2-5, with 7 positions matching TRBD2. Germline V gives CDR1 SGDLS, CDR2 YYNGEE. CDR3 length: 16 amino acids. Germline trimming cut 0 bases from V and 1 base from J; bases unmatched to any gene: 6. CDR3 protein: CASSVAWASGQETQYF. The CDR3 nucleotides read TGTGCCAGCAGCGTAGCTTGGGCTAGCGGCCAAGAGACCCAGTACTTC.

This clone was detected only once. The rearrangement links TRBV27 to TRBJ2-1; D uncertain. There are 14 residues in the CDR3. V lost 1 base and J lost 4, with 8 bases in between. The germline V gene has CDR1 MNHEY and CDR2 SMNVEV (reference sequence). In nucleotides, the CDR3 is TGTGCCAGCAGTTTATGGGAACAGTACAATGAGCAGTTCTTC. Protein: CASSLWEQYNEQFF.

The J gene is TRBJ2-7, the V gene TRBV19, with D perhaps TRBD1 (5 bases). The CDR3 contains 13 residues. The V and J ends lost 9 bases and 0 bases respectively, with 12 bases between them. Germline V gene sequence: CDR1 LNHDA, CDR2 SQIVND (reference sequence). In DNA form, the CDR3 reads TGTGCCAGCAGGGTTGCGAGCTCCTACGAGCAGTACTTC. Translated, it gives CASRVASSYEQYF.

The J gene is TRBJ2-5, the V gene TRBV27, with D perhaps matching TRBD1 (6 bases). This CDR3 comprises 12 residues. From germline, CDR1 is MNHEY and CDR2 SMNVEV (reference sequence). V was cut by 6 bases and J by 5 bases, with 10 bases left in between. CDR3 sequence (DNA): TGTGCCAGCAGGGGGGCCAGGGAGACCCAGTACTTC. Protein product: CASRGARETQYF.

The genes are TRBV7-6 and TRBJ1-1, with D possibly being TRBD1 (5 bases). Germline V gives CDR1 SGHVS, CDR2 FNYEAQ. The CDR3 runs 14 residues. Trimming removed 7 bases at V and 4 bases at J, with 16 bases between. This CDR3 is CASTPGGGSTEAFF. The CDR3 DNA sequence: TGTGCCAGCACCCCTGGGGGGGGTAGCACTGAAGCTTTCTTT.

The gene calls are TRBV5-4 and TRBJ1-2, with a tentative D call TRBD1 (5 bases). V was shortened by 0 bases and J by 3 bases, with 12 bases between the two germline ends. This CDR3 is 15 amino acids long. Germline lookup yields CDR1 SGHNT and CDR2 YYREEE (reference sequence). This CDR3 reads CASSLVRGPYYGYTF. CDR3 nucleotide sequence: TGTGCCAGCAGCTTGGTTAGGGGCCCCTACTATGGCTACACCTTC.

The CDR3 loop is CATTDGTYEQYF. CDR3 sequence (DNA): TGTGCCACCACGGACGGTACCTACGAGCAGTACTTC. The gene calls are TRBV19 and TRBJ2-7; no clear D. In germline, CDR1 is LNHDA, CDR2 SQIVND (reference sequence). This CDR3 spans 12 amino acids. V dropped 10 bases and J dropped 2 bases, with 12 bases sitting between them.

This chain uses TRBV24-1 with TRBJ2-7; D is undetermined. There are 13 residues in the CDR3. The germline V gene has CDR1 KGHDR and CDR2 SFDVKD. Trimming stripped 1 base from V and 3 bases from J, with 6 bases between. The CDR3: CATSDFAGYEQYF. CDR3 in DNA: TGTGCCACCAGTGATTTCGCTGGCTACGAGCAGTACTTC.

Here the CDR3 reads CASSQRLPTGGAETQYF. CDR3 coding DNA: TGTGCCAGCAGCCAACGGCTACCGACAGGGGGCGCAGAGACCCAGTACTTC. The chain carries TRBV3-1 (or the pseudogene TRBV3-2) and TRBJ2-5, with 10 bases lining up with TRBD1. Germline V gives CDR1 LGHDT, CDR2 YNNKEL (reference sequence). V lost 2 bases and J lost 4; bases outside the gene matches: 10. This CDR3 spans 17 amino acids.